A single sample is the source of the 20 T cell receptor beta chains below, sequenced in a study of blood T cell repertoires in COVID-19. The data were produced by immunoSEQ multiplex PCR, yet TCRdb's version contains in-frame clones alone and is incomplete. The data hold about 210,000 clones, with approximately 80% observed a single time. Input material: peripheral blood. The receptors derive from a man aged 35 to 55 who had recovered from COVID-19.

This clone was picked up many times. The rearrangement links TRBV6-5 to TRBJ2-1, with TRBD2 matching 13 bases. Germline trimming cut 8 bases from V and 2 bases from J; bases unmatched to any gene: 3. The CDR3 sequence is 15 residues long. CDR1 MNHEY and CDR2 SVGAGI come from the germline V gene. The CDR3 sequence is CASGLAGEPYNEQFF. CDR3 DNA sequence: TGTGCCAGCGGACTAGCGGGAGAACCCTACAATGAGCAGTTCTTC.

This chain joins TRBV11-2 and TRBJ1-2, with 7 bases aligning to TRBD1. This CDR3 is built from 14 residues. J gave up 7 bases and V 5 bases, and 10 bases lay outside the gene matches. Germline CDR1 SGHAT, CDR2 FQNNGV. In DNA form, the CDR3 reads TGTGCCAGCAGCCCCGGGACAGTGGGAATTGGCTACACCTTC. As protein: CASSPGTVGIGYTF.

This clone has a handful of counts. The V call is TRBV5-4, the J call TRBJ2-3; TRBD2 matches at 15 bases. J was trimmed by 4 bases and V by 4 bases; bases with no gene match: 7. CDR3 length: 17 amino acids. The germline V gene has CDR1 SGHNT and CDR2 YYREEE (reference sequence). The chain's CDR3 is CASSPGTSGRLPDTQYF. CDR3 DNA: TGTGCCAGCAGCCCTGGGACTAGCGGGAGGCTCCCAGATACGCAGTATTTT.

V gene TRBV20-1 combines with J gene TRBJ2-3; D uncertain. The ends were cut back, 3 bases at V and 4 bases at J, with 5 bases in the middle. This CDR3 region has 11 residues. Germline V CDR1 and CDR2: DFQATT, SNEGSKA (reference sequence). CDR3 DNA: TGCAGTGCTAGGCGAGCAGATACGCAGTATTTT. The encoded protein is CSARRADTQYF.

The chain employs TRBV2 and TRBJ1-1, with 8 positions matching TRBD1. Germline trimming cut 6 bases from V and 11 bases from J; bases unmatched to any gene: 14. CDR1 is SNHLY and CDR2 is FYNNEI in the germline V gene. The CDR3 loop spans 14 amino acids. The CDR3 DNA reads as TGTGCCAGCAGATCCAGGACAGGGAAGAATGAGGCTTTCTTT. Amino acids: CASRSRTGKNEAFF.

V and J are TRBV7-2 and TRBJ1-1; 8 bases are a match to TRBD1. V gave up 5 bases and J gave up 4 bases; unmatched junction bases: 6. Germline CDR1 is SGHTA and CDR2 is FQGNSA. This CDR3 region has 14 residues. The CDR3 here is CASSITGGSTEAFF. The CDR3 nucleotides are TGTGCCAGCAGCATAACAGGGGGGAGCACTGAAGCTTTCTTT.

The V call is TRBV9, the J call TRBJ2-3; 12 bases align to TRBD1. From germline, CDR1 is SGDLS and CDR2 YYNGEE. Trimming cost V 5 bases and J 4 bases; bases outside gene matches: 5. The CDR3 has 15 amino acids. CDR3 loop: CASRGQGAGADTQYF. The CDR3 bases are TGTGCCAGCAGGGGACAGGGGGCCGGTGCAGATACGCAGTATTTT.

This chain uses TRBV7-2 with TRBJ1-1; D not resolved. Germline V gene sequence: CDR1 SGHTA, CDR2 FQGNSA. This CDR3 is 14 amino acids long. Trimming took off 5 bases at V and 1 base at J, with 11 bases between the two ends. The CDR3: CASSPLVANTEAFF. CDR3 nucleotides: TGTGCCAGCAGCCCCCTCGTGGCGAACACTGAAGCTTTCTTT.

The chain combines TRBV7-9 with TRBJ2-7; D is undetermined. The CDR3 contains 15 residues. CDR1 SEHNR and CDR2 FQNEAQ come from the germline V gene (reference sequence). V lost 4 bases and J 2 bases, leaving 15 bases between the germline ends. The CDR3 sequence is CASSSHFQETYEQYF. CDR3 nucleotide sequence: TGTGCCAGCAGCTCGCATTTCCAGGAAACCTACGAGCAGTACTTC.

The chain couples TRBV29-1 to TRBJ2-5; D uncertain. V gave up 6 bases and J gave up 4 bases, with 3 bases separating them. CDR1 and CDR2 (germline): SQVTM, ANQGSEA. The CDR3 covers 9 residues. The CDR3, as DNA: TGCAGCGTCTCAGAGACCCAGTACTTC. Translated: CSVSETQYF.

The table lists this clone with a count of one. The J gene is TRBJ2-1, the V gene TRBV7-8, with 7 bases aligning to TRBD1. The germline CDR1 and CDR2 sequences are SGHVS and FQNEAQ. With 1 base clipped from V and 2 bases from J, the junction kept 5 bases outside the gene matches. The CDR3 sequence is 16 residues long. CDR3 in DNA: TGTGCCAGCAGCTTAGTAGGGGGCGCTACCTACAATGAGCAGTTCTTC. It codes for CASSLVGGATYNEQFF.

The CDR3 DNA reads TGTGCCAGCAAGCGGGGGACCGACCAAGAGACCCAGTACTTC. It codes for CASKRGTDQETQYF. V usage is TRBV5-4 and J usage is TRBJ2-5; the match to TRBD2 covers 8 bases. CDR1 and CDR2 (germline): SGHNT, YYREEE (reference sequence). The CDR3 totals 14 residues. After removal of 6 bases from V and 0 bases from J, the junction contained 4 bases not matched to a gene.

The chain joins TRBV30 to TRBJ2-1; 12 bases are shared with TRBD2. Germline CDR1 is GTSNPN and CDR2 is SVGIG (reference sequence). V trimming: 8 bases; J trimming: 13 bases; junction bases outside the gene matches: 12. This CDR3 contains 13 residues. As DNA, the CDR3 is TGTGCCGGAGGACTAGCGGGGACATCCAGCCAGTTCTTC. Its protein is CAGGLAGTSSQFF.

The gene calls are TRBV7-2 and TRBJ1-5, with 7 bases aligning to TRBD1. V was pared by 5 bases and J by 3 bases, with 13 bases of the junction left unmatched. Germline V CDR1 and CDR2: SGHTA, FQGNSA. CDR3 length: 17 residues. The CDR3 loop reads CASSRRGRRIDNQPQHF. CDR3 coding DNA: TGTGCCAGCAGCCGGAGGGGGCGTCGGATAGACAATCAGCCCCAGCATTTT.

J is TRBJ2-7 and V is TRBV4-3; 10 bases are a match to TRBD1. The CDR3 is 15 amino acids. Germline V CDR1 and CDR2: LGHNA, YSLEER. V shed 1 base and J 2 bases; nucleotides not matched to a gene: 2. The CDR3 nucleotides read TGCGCCAGCAGCCAAGCAGGACAGGGGGCCTACGAGCAGTACTTC. Its protein is CASSQAGQGAYEQYF.

V gene TRBV5-1 combines with J gene TRBJ2-4; tentative D call: TRBD2 (5 bases). The CDR3 runs 13 residues. V was shortened by 3 bases and J by 6 bases, with 10 bases between the two germline ends. Per the germline V gene, CDR1 is SGHRS and CDR2 is YFSETQ. CDR3 sequence reads: CASSSEVLNIQYF. CDR3 DNA sequence: TGCGCCAGCAGCTCGGAGGTCTTAAACATTCAGTACTTC. The full variable domain, its missing parts supplied by reference TRBV5-1 and TRBJ2-4, is KAGVTQTPRYLIKTRGQQVTLSCSPISGHRSVSWYQQTPGQGLQFLFEYFSETQRNKGNFPGRFSGRQFSNSRSEMNVSTLELGDSALYLCASSSEVLNIQYFGAGTRLSVL.

CDR3 coding DNA: TGTGCCAGCAGCTTAAGGTCCGGGACAGCTTATGGCTACACCTTC. Translation gives CASSLRSGTAYGYTF. V and J are TRBV7-9 and TRBJ1-2; 7 bases agree with TRBD1. This CDR3 spans 15 amino acids. CDR1 is SEHNR and CDR2 is FQNEAQ in the germline V gene (reference sequence). V was clipped by 2 bases and J by 5 bases; unmatched bases: 8.

This clone was counted a single time. V is TRBV7-2 and J is TRBJ1-2; D remains unclear. Trimming stripped 1 base from V and 4 bases from J, with 7 bases between. Germline V CDR1 and CDR2: SGHTA, FQGNSA. This CDR3 has 13 amino acids. The CDR3 DNA reads as TGTGCCAGCAGCTTAGTTCCCCTCTATGGCTACACCTTC. It yields the protein CASSLVPLYGYTF. Based on the CDR3 plus reference TRBV7-2 and TRBJ1-2, the full variable domain is GAGVSQSPSNKVTEKGKDVELRCDPISGHTALYWYRQSLGQGLEFLIYFQGNSAPDKSGLPSDRFSAERTGGSVSTLTIQRTQQEDSAVYLCASSLVPLYGYTFGSGTRLTVV.

This clone was picked up a small number of times. CDR3 amino acids: CASSQDRGRGLREKLFF. CDR3 DNA: TGTGCCAGCTCTCAAGACAGGGGAAGGGGTCTTCGTGAAAAACTGTTTTTT. V and J are TRBV18 and TRBJ1-4; the match to TRBD1 covers 8 bases. Germline CDR1 and CDR2: KGHSH and LQKENI. Trimming at V came to 6 bases and at J to 7 bases, leaving 16 bases not matched to a gene. This CDR3 contains 17 residues.

This chain uses TRBV10-2 with TRBJ1-1; 9 positions agree with TRBD1. V gave up 2 bases and J gave up 5 bases; unmatched junction bases: 6. Germline V CDR1 and CDR2: WSHSY, SAAADI. CDR3 length equals 15 residues. CDR3 protein: CASSEPGQGLTEAFF. The CDR3 DNA sequence: TGCGCCAGCAGTGAGCCGGGACAGGGATTAACTGAAGCTTTCTTT.